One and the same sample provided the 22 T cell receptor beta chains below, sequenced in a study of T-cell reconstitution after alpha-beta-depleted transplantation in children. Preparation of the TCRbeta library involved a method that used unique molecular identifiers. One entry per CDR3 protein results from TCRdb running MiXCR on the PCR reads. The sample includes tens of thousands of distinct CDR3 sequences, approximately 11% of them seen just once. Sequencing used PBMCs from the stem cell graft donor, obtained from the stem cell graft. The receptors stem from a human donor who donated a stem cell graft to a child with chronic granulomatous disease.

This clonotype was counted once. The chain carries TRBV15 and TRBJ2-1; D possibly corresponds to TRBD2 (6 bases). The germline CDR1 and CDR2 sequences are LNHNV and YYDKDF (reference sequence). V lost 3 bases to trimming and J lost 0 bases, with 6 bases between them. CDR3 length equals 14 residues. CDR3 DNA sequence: TGTGCCACCAGCAGCGGGAGCTCCTACAATGAGCAGTTCTTC. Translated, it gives CATSSGSSYNEQFF.

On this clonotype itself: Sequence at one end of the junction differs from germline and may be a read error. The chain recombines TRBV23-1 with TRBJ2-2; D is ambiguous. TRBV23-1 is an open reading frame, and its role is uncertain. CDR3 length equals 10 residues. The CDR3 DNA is TGCGCCAGCAGTCAATCGAGGCGTATGTTT. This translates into CASSQSRRMF.

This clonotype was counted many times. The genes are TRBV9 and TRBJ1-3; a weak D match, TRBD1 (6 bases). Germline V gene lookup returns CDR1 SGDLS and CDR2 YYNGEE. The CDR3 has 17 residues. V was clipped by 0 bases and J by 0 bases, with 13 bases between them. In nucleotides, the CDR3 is TGTGCCAGCAGCGTAGCTACTAGGACAGACTCTGGAAACACCATATATTTT. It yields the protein CASSVATRTDSGNTIYF.

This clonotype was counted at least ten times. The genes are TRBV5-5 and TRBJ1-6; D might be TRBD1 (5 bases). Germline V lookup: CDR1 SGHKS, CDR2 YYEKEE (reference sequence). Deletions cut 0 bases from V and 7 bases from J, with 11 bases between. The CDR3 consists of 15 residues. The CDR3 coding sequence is TGTGCCAGCAGCTTGGTGGCAGGGCGAAATTCACCCCTCCACTTT. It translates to CASSLVAGRNSPLHF.

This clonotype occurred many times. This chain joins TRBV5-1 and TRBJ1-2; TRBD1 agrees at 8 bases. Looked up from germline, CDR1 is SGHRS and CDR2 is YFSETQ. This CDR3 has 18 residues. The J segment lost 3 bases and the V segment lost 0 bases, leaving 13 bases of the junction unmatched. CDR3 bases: TGCGCCAGCAGCTTGGCCGAACCGGACAGGGCAAGGGACTATGGCTACACCTTC. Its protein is CASSLAEPDRARDYGYTF.

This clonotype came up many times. The DNA of the CDR3 is TGTGCCAGCAGTTTGGGCCGAGGTGAGCAGTTCTTC. It translates to CASSLGRGEQFF. V and J are TRBV12-3 or TRBV12-4 and TRBJ2-1; D uncertain. V was pared by 3 bases and J by 9 bases, with 9 bases between. The CDR3 is made up of 12 amino acids.

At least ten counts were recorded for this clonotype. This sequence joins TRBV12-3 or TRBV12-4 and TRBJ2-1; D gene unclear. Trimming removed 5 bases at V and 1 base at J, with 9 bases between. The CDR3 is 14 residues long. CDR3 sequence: CASSPDPSYNEQFF. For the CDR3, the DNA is TGTGCCAGCAGTCCGGACCCTTCCTACAATGAGCAGTTCTTC.

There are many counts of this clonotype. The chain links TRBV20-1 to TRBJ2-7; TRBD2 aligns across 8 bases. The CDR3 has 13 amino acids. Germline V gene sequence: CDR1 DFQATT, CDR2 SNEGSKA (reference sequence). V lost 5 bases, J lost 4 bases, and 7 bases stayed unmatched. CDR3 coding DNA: TGCAGTGCTGAGAGCGGGAGTGCATACGAGCAGTACTTC. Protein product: CSAESGSAYEQYF.

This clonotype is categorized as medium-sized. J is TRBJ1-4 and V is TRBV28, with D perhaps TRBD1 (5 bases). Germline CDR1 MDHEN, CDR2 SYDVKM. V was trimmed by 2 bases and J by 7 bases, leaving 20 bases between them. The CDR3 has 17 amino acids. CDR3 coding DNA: TGTGCCAGCAGTTTAGAGGGCGGGGCAAGTATGGGTGAAAAACTGTTTTTT. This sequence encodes CASSLEGGASMGEKLFF.

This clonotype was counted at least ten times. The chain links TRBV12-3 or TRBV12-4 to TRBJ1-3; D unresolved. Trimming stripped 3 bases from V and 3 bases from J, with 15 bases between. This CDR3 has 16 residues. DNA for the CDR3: TGTGCCAGCAGTTTTGGCGGCGCAGGTAGTGGAAACACCATATATTTT. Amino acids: CASSFGGAGSGNTIYF.

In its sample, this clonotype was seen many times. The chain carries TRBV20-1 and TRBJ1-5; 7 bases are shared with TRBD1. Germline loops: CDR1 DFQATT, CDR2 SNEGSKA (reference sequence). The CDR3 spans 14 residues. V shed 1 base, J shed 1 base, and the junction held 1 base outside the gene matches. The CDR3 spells CSARGRGSNQPQHF. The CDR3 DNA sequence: TGCAGTGCTAGAGGCAGGGGGAGCAATCAGCCCCAGCATTTT.

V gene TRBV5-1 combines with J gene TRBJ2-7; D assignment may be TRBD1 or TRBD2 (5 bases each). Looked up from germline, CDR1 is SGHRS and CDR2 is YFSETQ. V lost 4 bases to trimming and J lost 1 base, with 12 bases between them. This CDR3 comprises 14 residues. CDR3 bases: TGCGCCAGCAGCATTTGGGACGGTTCCTACGAGCAGTACTTC. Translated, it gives CASSIWDGSYEQYF.

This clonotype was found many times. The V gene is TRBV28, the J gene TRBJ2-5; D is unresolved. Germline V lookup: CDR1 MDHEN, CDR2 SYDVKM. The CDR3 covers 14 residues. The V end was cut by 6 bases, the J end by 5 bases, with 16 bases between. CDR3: CASSSRAAAETQYF. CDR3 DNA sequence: TGTGCCAGCAGCTCTCGGGCTGCGGCTGAGACCCAGTACTTC.

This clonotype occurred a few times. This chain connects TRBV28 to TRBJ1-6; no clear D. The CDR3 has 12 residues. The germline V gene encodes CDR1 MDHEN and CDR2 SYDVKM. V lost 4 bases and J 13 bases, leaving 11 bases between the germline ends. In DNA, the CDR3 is TGTGCCAGCAGTTCCGGGAGTAAGCCCCTCCACTTT. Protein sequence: CASSSGSKPLHF.

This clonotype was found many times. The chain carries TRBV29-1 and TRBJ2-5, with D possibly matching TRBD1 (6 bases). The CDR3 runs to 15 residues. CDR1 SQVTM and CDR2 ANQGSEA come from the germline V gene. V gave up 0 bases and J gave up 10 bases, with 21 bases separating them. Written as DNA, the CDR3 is TGCAGCGTTGAAGATCCCGGAACCAGGGGAATGGTCCAGTACTTC. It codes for CSVEDPGTRGMVQYF.

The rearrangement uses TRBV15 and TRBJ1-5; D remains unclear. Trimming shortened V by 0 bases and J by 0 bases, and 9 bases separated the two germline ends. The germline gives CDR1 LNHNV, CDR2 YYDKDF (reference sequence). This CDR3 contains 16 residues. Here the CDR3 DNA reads TGTGCCACCAGCAGAGATCGCAGGCCTAGCAATCAGCCCCAGCATTTT. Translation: CATSRDRRPSNQPQHF.

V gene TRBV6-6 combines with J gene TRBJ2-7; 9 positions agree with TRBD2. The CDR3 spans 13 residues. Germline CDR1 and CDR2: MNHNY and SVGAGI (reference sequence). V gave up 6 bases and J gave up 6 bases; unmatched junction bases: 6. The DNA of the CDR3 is TGTGCCAGCAGCCTCGCACTAGCGGGCGAGCAGTACTTC. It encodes CASSLALAGEQYF.

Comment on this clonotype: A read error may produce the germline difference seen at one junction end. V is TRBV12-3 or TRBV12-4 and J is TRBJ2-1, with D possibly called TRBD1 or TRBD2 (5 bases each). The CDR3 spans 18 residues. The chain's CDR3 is CTSCLALSRDRPLYEQFF. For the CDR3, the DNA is TGTACCAGCTGTTTAGCGCTAAGTCGGGACCGACCGCTGTATGAGCAGTTCTTC.

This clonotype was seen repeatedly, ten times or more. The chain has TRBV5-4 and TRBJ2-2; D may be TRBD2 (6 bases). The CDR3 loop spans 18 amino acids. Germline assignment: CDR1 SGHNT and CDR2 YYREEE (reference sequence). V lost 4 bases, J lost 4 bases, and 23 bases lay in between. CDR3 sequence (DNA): TGTGCCAGCAGCCCTCCGGGGGAAGGAAGTGAGAGCACCGGGGAGCTGTTTTTT. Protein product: CASSPPGEGSESTGELFF.

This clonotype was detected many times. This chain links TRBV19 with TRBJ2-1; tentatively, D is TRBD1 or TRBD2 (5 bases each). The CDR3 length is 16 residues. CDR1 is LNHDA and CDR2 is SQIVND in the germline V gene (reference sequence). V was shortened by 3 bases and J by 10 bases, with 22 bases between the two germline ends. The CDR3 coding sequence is TGTGCCAGTAGTATCGAAACAGGTCTCGGGGTACTCGAGCAGTTCTTC. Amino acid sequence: CASSIETGLGVLEQFF.

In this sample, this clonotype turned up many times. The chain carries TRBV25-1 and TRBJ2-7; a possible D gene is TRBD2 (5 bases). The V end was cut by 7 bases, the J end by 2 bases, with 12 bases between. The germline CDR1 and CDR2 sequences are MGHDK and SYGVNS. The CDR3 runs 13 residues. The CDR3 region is CASTSYGAYEQYF. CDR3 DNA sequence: TGTGCCAGCACCTCCTACGGGGCCTACGAGCAGTACTTC.

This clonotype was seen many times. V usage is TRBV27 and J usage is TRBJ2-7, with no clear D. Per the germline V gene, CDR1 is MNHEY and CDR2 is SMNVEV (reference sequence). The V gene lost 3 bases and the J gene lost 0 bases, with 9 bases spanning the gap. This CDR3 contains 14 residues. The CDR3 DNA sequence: TGTGCCAGCAGTTTTCTCCGTTCCTCCTACGAGCAGTACTTC. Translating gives CASSFLRSSYEQYF.